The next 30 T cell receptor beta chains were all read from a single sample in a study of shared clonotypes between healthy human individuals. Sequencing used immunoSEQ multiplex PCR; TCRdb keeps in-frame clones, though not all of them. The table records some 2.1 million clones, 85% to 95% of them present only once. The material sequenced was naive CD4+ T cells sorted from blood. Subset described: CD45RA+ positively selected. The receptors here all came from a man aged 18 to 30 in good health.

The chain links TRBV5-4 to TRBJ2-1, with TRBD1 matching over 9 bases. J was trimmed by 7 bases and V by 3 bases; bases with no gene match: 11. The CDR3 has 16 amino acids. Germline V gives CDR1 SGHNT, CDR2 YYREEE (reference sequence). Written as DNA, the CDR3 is TGTGCCAGCAGCTCCACAACAGGGGGCGCTCGGAATGAGCAGTTCTTC. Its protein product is CASSSTTGGARNEQFF.

The CDR3 reads CAWSVHGQGDSNEKLFF. The CDR3 DNA sequence: TGTGCCTGGAGTGTACACGGTCAGGGAGATTCTAATGAAAAACTGTTTTTT. V usage is TRBV30 and J usage is TRBJ1-4; TRBD1 is a possible D gene (5 bases). Trimming stripped 0 bases from V and 3 bases from J, with 17 bases between. CDR3 length equals 17 residues. CDR1 is GTSNPN, CDR2 SVGIG, per germline (reference sequence). The entire variable domain, with the rest obtained from reference TRBV30 and TRBJ1-4, is as follows: SQTIHQWPATLVQPVGSPLSLECTVEGTSNPNLYWYRQAAGRGLQLLFYSVGIGQISSEVPQNLSASRPQDRQFILSSKKLLLSDSGFYLCAWSVHGQGDSNEKLFFGSGTQLSVL.

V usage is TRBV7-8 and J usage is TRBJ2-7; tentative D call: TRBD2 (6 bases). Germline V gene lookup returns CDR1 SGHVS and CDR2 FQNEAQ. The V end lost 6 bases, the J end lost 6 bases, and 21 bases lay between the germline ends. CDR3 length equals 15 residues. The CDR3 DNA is TGTGCCAGCAGTCGGGAGTGGGGTCTGGCTGGCGAGCAGTACTTC. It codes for CASSREWGLAGEQYF.

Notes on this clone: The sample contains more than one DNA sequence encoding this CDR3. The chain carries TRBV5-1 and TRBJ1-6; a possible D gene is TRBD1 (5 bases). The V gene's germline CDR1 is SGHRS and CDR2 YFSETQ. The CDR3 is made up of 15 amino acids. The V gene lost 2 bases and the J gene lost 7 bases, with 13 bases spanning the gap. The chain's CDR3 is CASSFGGTENSPLHF. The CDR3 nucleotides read TGCGCCAGCAGCTTTGGGGGGACGGAGAATTCACCCCTCCACTTT. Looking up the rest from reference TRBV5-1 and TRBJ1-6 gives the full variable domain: KAGVTQTPRYLIKTRGQQVTLSCSPISGHRSVSWYQQTPGQGLQFLFEYFSETQRNKGNFPGRFSGRQFSNSRSEMNVSTLELGDSALYLCASSFGGTENSPLHFGNGTRLTVT.

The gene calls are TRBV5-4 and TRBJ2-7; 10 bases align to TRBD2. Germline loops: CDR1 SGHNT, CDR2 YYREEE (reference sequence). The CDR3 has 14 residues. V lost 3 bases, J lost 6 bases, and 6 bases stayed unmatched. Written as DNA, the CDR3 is TGTGCCAGCAGCTCAGCGGGGGGGCCTTTCGAGCAGTACTTC. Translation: CASSSAGGPFEQYF.

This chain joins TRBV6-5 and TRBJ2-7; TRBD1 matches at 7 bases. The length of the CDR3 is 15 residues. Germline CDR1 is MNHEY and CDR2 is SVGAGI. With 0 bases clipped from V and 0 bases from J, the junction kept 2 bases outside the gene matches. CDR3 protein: CASSYSDRASYEQYF. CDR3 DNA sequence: TGTGCCAGCAGTTACTCAGACAGGGCCTCCTACGAGCAGTACTTC.

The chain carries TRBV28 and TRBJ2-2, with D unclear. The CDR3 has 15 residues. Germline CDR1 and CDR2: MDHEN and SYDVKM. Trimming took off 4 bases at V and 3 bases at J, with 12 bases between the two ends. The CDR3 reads CASSSVRPDTGELFF. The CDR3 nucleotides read TGTGCCAGCAGTTCTGTCCGGCCCGACACCGGGGAGCTGTTTTTT.

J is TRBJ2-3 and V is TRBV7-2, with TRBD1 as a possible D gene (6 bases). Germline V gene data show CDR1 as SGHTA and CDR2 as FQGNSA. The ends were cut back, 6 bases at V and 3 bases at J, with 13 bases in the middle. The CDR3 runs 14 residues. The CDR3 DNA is TGTGCCAGCAGATTTGGGACAACTACAGATACGCAGTATTTT. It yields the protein CASRFGTTTDTQYF.

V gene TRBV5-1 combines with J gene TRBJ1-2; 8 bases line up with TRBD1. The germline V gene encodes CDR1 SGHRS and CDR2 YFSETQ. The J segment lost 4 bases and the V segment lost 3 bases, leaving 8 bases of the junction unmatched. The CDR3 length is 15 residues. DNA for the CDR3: TGCGCCAGCAGCTCGCCAGGGGGCACTGTCTATGGCTACACCTTC. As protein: CASSSPGGTVYGYTF.

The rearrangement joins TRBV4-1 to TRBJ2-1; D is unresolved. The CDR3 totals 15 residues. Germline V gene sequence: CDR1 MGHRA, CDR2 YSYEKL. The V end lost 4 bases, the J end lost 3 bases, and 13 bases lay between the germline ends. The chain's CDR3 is CASSPSLVSYNEQFF. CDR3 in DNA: TGCGCCAGCAGCCCCTCATTGGTTAGCTACAATGAGCAGTTCTTC.

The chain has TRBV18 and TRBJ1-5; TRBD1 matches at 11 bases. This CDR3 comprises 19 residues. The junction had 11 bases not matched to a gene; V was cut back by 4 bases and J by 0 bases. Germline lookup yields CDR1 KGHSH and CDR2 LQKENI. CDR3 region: CASSRLRTGGADSNQPQHF. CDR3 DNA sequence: TGTGCCAGCTCACGATTAAGGACAGGGGGCGCGGATAGCAATCAGCCCCAGCATTTT.

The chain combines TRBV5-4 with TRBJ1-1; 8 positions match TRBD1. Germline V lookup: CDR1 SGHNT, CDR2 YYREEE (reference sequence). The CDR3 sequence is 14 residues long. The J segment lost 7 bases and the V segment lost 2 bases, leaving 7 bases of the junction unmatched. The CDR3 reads CASSFGTGWGEAFF. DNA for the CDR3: TGTGCCAGCAGCTTTGGGACAGGATGGGGTGAAGCTTTCTTT.

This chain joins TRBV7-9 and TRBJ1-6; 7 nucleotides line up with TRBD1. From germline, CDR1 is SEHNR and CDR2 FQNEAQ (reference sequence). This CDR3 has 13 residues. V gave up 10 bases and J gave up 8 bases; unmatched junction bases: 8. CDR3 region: CATSGGLDSPLHF. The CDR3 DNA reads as TGTGCCACATCAGGGGGTCTAGATTCACCCCTCCACTTT.

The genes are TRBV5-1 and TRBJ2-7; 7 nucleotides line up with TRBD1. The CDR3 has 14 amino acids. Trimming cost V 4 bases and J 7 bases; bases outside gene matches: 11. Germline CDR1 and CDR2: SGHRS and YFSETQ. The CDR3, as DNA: TGCGCCAGCAGCCAGGACAGGCCCGAGGGGGAGCAGTACTTC. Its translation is CASSQDRPEGEQYF.

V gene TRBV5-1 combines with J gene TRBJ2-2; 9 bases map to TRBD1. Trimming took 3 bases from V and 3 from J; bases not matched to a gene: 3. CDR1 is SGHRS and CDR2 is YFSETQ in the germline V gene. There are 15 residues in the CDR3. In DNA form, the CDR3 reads TGCGCCAGCAGCTACGACAGGGGGGACACCGGGGAGCTGTTTTTT. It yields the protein CASSYDRGDTGELFF.

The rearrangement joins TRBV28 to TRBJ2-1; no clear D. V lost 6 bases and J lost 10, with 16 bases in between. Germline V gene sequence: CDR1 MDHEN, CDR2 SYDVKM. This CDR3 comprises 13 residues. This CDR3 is CASSRGDTNEQFF. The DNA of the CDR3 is TGTGCCAGCAGCCGCGGCGATACTAACGAGCAGTTCTTC.

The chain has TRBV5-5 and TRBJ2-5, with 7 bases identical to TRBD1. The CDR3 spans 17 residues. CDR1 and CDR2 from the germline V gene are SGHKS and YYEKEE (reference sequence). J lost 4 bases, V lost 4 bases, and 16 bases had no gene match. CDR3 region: CASSDGQAWLRGETQYF. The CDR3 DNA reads TGTGCCAGCAGCGACGGACAGGCGTGGCTCCGAGGAGAGACCCAGTACTTC.

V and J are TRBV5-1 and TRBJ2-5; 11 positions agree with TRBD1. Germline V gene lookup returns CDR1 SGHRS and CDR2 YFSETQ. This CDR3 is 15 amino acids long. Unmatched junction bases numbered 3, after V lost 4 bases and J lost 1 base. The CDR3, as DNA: TGCGCCAGCAGCCTGGACAGGGGGCCCCAAGAGACCCAGTACTTC. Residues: CASSLDRGPQETQYF.

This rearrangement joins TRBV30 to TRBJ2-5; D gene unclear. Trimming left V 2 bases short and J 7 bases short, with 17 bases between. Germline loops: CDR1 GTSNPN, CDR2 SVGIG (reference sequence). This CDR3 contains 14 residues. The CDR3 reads CAWSIAPVYGTQYF. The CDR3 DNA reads TGTGCCTGGAGTATTGCACCCGTGTATGGGACCCAGTACTTC. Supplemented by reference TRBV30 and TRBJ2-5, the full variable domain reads SQTIHQWPATLVQPVGSPLSLECTVEGTSNPNLYWYRQAAGRGLQLLFYSVGIGQISSEVPQNLSASRPQDRQFILSSKKLLLSDSGFYLCAWSIAPVYGTQYFGPGTRLLVL.

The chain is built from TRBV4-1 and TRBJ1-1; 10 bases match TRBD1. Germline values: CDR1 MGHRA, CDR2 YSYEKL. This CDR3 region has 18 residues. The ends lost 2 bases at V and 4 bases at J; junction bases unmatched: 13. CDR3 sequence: CASSQRLRDRGWGTEAFF. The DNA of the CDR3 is TGCGCCAGCAGCCAACGACTCCGGGACAGGGGATGGGGCACTGAAGCTTTCTTT.

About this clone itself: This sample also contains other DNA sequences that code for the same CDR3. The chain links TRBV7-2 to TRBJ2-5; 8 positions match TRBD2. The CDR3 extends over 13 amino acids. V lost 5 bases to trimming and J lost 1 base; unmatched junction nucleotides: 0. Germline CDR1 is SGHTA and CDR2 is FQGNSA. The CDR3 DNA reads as TGTGCCAGCAGCCGGGGGGGCCAAGAGACCCAGTACTTC. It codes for CASSRGGQETQYF.

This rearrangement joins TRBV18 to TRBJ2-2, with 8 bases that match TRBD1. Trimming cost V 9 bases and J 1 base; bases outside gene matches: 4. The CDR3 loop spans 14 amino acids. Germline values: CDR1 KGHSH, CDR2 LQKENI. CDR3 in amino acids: CASPGGLNTGELFF. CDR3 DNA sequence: TGTGCCAGTCCAGGGGGCCTGAACACCGGGGAGCTGTTTTTT.

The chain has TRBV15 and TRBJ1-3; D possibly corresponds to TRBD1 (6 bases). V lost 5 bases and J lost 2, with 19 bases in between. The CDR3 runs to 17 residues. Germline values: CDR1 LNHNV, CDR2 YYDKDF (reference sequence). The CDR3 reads CATSPGVSNKPGNTIYF. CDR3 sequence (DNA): TGTGCCACCAGCCCAGGGGTCTCGAATAAACCTGGAAACACCATATATTTT. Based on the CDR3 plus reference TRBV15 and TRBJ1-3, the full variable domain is DAMVIQNPRYQVTQFGKPVTLSCSQTLNHNVMYWYQQKSSQAPKLLFHYYDKDFNNEADTPDNFQSRRPNTSFCFLDIRSPGLGDTAMYLCATSPGVSNKPGNTIYFGEGSWLTVV.

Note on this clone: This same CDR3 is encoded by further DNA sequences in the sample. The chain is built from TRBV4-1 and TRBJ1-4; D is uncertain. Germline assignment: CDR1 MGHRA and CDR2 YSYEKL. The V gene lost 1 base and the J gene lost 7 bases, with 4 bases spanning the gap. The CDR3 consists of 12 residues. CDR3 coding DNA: TGCGCCAGCAGCCAAGTCGGTGAAAAACTGTTTTTT. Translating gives CASSQVGEKLFF.

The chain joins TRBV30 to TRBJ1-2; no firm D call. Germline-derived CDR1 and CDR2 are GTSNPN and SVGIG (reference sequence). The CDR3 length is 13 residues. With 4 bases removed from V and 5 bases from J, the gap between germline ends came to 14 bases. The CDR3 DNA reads TGTGCCTGGACCCCTTTCGACGGATATGGCTACACCTTC. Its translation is CAWTPFDGYGYTF.

Written as DNA, the CDR3 is TGTGCCAGCAGTTTTCGGACTGAAGCTTTCTTT. Translated, it gives CASSFRTEAFF. The rearrangement uses TRBV28 and TRBJ1-1; no firm D call. Deletions cut 3 bases from V and 5 bases from J, with 4 bases between. The CDR3 loop spans 11 amino acids. Germline-derived CDR1 and CDR2 are MDHEN and SYDVKM.

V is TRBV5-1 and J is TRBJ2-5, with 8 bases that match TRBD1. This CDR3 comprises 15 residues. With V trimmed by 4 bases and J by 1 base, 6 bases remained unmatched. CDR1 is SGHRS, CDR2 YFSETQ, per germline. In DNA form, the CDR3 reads TGCGCCAGCAGCAGACTGACAGGGGCCCAAGAGACCCAGTACTTC. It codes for CASSRLTGAQETQYF.

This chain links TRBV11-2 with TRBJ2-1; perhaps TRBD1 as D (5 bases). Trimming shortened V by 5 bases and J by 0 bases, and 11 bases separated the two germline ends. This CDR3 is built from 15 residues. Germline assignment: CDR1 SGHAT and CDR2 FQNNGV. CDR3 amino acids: CASSPEGASYNEQFF. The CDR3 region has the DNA TGTGCCAGCAGCCCCGAAGGGGCCTCCTACAATGAGCAGTTCTTC. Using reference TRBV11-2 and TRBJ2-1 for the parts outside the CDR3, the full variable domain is EAGVAQSPRYKIIEKRQSVAFWCNPISGHATLYWYQQILGQGPKLLIQFQNNGVVDDSQLPKDRFSAERLKGVDSTLKIQPAKLEDSAVYLCASSPEGASYNEQFFGPGTRLTVL.

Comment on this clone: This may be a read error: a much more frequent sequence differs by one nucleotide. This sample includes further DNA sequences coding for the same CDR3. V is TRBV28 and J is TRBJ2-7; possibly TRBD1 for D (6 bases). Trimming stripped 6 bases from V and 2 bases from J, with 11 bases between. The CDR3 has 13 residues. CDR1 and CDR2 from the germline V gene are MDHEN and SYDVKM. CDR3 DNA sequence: TGTGCCAGCAGCCCAGGACAGACCTACGAGCAGTACTTC. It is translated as CASSPGQTYEQYF.

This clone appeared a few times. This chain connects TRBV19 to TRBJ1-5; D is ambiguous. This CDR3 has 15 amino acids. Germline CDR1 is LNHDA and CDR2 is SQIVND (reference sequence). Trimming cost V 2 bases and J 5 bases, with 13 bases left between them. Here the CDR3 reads CASSITNDVDQPQHF. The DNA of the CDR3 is TGTGCCAGTAGTATAACAAATGATGTGGATCAGCCCCAGCATTTT.